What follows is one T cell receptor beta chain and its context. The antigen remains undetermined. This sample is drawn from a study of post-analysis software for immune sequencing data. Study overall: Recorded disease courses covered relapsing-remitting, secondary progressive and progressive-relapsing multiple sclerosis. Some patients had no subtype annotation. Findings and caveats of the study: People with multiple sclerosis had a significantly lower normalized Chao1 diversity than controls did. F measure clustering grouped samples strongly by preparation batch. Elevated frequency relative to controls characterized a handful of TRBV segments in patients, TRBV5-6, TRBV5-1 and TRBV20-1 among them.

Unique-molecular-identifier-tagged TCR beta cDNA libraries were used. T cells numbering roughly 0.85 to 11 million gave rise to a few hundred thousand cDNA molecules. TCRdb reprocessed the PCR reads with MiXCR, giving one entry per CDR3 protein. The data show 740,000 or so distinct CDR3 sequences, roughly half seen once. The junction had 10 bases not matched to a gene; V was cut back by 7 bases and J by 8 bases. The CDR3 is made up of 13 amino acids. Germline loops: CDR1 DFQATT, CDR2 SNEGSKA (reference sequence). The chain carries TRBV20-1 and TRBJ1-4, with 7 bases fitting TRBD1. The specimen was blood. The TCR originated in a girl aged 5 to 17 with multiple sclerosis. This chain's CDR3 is CSVREGAREKLFF. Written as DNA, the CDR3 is TGCAGTGTCCGGGAGGGGGCAAGGGAAAAACTGTTTTTT.